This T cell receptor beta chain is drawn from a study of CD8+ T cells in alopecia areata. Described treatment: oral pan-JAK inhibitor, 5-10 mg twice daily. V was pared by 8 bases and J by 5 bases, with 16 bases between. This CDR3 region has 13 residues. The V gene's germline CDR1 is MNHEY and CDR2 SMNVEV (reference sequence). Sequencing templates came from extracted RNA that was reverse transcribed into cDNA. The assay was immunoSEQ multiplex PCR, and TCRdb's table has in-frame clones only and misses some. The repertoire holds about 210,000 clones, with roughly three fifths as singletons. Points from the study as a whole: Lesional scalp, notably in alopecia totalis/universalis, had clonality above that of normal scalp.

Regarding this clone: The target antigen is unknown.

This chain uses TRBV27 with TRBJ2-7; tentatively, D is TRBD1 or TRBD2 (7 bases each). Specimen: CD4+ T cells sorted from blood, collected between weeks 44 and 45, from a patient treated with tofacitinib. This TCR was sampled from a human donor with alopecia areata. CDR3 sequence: CASHQGGSNEQYF. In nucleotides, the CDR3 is TGTGCCAGCCATCAGGGGGGGTCTAACGAGCAGTACTTC.